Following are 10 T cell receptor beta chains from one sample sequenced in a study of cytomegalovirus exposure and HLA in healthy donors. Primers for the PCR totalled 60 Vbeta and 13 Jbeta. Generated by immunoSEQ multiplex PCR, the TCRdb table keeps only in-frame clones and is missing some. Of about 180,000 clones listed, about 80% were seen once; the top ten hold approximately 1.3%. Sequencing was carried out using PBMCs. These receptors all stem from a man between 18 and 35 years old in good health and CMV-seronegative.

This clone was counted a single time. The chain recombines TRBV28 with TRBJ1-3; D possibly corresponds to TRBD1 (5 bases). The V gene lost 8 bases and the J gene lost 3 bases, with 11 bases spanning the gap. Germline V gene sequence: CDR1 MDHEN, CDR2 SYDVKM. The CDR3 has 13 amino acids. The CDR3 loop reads CASYRGNGNTIYF. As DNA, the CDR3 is TGTGCCAGCTACCGGGGGAATGGAAACACCATATATTTT.

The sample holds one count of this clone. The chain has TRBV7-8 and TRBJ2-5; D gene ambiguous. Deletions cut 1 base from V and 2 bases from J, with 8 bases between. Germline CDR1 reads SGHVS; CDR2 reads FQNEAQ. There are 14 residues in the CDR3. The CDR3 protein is CASSLDGSQETQYF. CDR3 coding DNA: TGTGCCAGCAGCTTAGATGGCAGTCAAGAGACCCAGTACTTC.

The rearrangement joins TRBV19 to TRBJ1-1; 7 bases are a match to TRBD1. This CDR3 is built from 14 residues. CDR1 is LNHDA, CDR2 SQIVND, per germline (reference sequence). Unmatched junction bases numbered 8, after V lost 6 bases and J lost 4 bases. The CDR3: CASRTQGVSTEAFF. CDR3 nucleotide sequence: TGTGCCAGTAGAACTCAGGGGGTTAGCACTGAAGCTTTCTTT.

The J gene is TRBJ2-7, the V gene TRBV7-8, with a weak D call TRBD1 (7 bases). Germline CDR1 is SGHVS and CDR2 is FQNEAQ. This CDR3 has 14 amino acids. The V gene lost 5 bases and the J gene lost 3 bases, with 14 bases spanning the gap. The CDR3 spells CASSQQGRIYEQYF. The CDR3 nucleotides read TGTGCCAGCAGCCAACAGGGGAGGATCTACGAGCAGTACTTC.

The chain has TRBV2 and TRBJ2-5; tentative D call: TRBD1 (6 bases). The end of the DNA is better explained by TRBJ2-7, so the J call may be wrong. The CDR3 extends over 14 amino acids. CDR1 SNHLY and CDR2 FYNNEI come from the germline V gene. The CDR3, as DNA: TGTGCCAGCACCCAAGATCGGGACAACTACGAGCAGTACTTC. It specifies CASTQDRDNYEQYF.

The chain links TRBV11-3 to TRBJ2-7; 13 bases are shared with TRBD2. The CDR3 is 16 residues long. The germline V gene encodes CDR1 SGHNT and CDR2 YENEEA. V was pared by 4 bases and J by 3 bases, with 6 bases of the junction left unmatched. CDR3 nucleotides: TGTGCCAGCAGCTGGGGGACTAGCGGGACTATCTACGAGCAGTACTTC. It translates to CASSWGTSGTIYEQYF.

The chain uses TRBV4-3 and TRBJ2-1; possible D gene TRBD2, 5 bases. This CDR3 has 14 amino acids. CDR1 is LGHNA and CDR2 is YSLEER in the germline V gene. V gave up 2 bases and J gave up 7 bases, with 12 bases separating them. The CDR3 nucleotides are TGCGCCAGCAGCCAAACCCTTACTAGAAATGAGCAGTTCTTC. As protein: CASSQTLTRNEQFF.

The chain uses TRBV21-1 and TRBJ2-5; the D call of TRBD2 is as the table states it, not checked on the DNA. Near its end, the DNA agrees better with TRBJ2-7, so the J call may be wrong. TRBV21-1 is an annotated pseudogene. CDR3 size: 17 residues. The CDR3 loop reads CASSKAPRLVRVYEQYF. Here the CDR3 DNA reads TGTGCCAGCAGCAAAGCTCCACGACTAGTGCGGGTATACGAGCAGTACTTC.

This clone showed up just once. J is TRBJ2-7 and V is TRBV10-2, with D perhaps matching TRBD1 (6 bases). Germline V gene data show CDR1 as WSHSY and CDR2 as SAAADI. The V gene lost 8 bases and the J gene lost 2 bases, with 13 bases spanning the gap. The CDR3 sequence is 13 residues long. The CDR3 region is CASGQGPPYEQYF. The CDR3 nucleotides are TGCGCCAGCGGGCAGGGGCCACCCTACGAGCAGTACTTC.

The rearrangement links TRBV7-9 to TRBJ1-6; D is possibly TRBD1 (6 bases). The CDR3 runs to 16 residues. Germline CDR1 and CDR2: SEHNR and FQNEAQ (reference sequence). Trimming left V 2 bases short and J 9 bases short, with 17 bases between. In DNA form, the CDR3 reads TGTGCCAGCAGCTTATCGGGGGGGCGAATCACTTCACCCCTCCACTTT. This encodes CASSLSGGRITSPLHF.